The present entry profiles one T cell receptor beta chain with its context. Its antigen is unidentified. The germline V gene has CDR1 PRHDT and CDR2 FYEKMQ (reference sequence). V was shortened by 5 bases and J by 3 bases, with 19 bases between the two germline ends. This CDR3 region has 16 residues. This record belongs to a study of OX40 agonist ivuxolimab in advanced cancers. General study results and limits: By week 6 at 0.1 to 3.0 mg/kg, blood CD4+ and CD8+ T cells had expanded clonally.

Assay: immunoSEQ multiplex PCR; the TCRdb copy retains only in-frame clones and omits some. The repertoire consists of some 25,000 clones, with around 67% occurring once and the leading ten covering about 20%. Source: CD4+ or CD8+ T cells sorted from blood, taken in a trial of the OX40 agonist ivuxolimab. The TCR originated in an adult with an advanced solid tumor such as melanoma, head and neck, liver or kidney cancer. The chain is built from TRBV13 and TRBJ1-2; D is possibly TRBD1 (6 bases). CDR3 coding DNA: TGTGCCAGCAGCCTGAGGACAGCCAGTAAGGACTATGGCTACACCTTC. Amino acids: CASSLRTASKDYGYTF.